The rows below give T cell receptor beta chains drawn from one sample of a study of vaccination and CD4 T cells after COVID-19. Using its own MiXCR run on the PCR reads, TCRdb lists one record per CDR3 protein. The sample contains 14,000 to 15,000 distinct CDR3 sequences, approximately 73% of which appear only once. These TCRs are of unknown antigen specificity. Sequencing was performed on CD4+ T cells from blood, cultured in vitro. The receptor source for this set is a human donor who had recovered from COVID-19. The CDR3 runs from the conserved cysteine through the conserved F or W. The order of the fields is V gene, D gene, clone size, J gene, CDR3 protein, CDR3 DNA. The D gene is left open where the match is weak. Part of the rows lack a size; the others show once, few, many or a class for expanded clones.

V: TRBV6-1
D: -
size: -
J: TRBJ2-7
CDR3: CASSENRDEQYF
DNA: TGTGCCAGCAGTGAAAACAGGGACGAGCAGTACTTC

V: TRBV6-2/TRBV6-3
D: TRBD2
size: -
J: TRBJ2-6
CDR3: CASSYGLAAVGANVLTF
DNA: TGTGCCAGCAGTTACGGGCTAGCGGCGGTTGGGGCCAACGTCCTGACTTTC

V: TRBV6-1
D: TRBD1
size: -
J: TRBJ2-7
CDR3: CASRQDRGKNEQYF
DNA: TGTGCCAGCAGGCAAGACAGGGGAAAAAACGAGCAGTACTTC

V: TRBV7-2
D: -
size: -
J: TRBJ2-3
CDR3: CASSLVGVGTQYF
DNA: TGTGCCAGCAGCTTAGTAGGGGTGGGGACGCAGTATTTT

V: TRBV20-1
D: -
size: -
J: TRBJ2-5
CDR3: CSARSRRETQYF
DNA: TGCAGTGCTAGGTCCCGAAGAGAGACCCAGTACTTC

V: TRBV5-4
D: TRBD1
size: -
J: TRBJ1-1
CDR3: CASSVYRGGNTEAFF
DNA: TGTGCCAGCAGCGTATACAGGGGCGGTAACACTGAAGCTTTCTTT

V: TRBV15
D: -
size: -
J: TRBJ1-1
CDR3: CATSRPRRGEAFF
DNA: TGTGCCACCAGCAGACCCAGGAGGGGTGAAGCTTTCTTT

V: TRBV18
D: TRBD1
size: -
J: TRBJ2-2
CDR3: CASSLTRTGDELFF
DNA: TGTGCCAGCTCCCTAACCCGGACAGGCGACGAGCTGTTTTTT

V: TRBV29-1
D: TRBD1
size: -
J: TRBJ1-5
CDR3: CSVDRGRRNQPQHF
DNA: TGCAGCGTTGATAGGGGGCGACGCAATCAGCCCCAGCATTTT

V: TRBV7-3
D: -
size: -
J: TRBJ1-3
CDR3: CASSLDSRSGNTIYF
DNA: TGTGCCAGCAGCCTAGACAGTCGCTCTGGAAACACCATATATTTT

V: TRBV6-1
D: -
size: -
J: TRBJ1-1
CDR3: CASTAGWTEAFF
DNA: TGTGCCAGCACGGCGGGATGGACTGAAGCTTTCTTT

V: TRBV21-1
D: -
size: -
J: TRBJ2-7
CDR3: CASSKAGRTYEQYF
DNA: TGTGCCAGCAGCAAAGCGGGCAGAACGTACGAGCAGTACTTC

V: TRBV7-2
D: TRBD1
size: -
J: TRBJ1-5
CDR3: CASSQTGPTQPQHF
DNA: TGTGCCAGCAGCCAGACAGGGCCCACTCAGCCCCAGCATTTT

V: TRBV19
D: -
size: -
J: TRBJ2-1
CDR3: CASSTTSYNEQFF
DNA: TGTGCCAGTAGCACAACTAGCTACAATGAGCAGTTCTTC

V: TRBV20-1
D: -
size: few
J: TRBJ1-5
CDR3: CSASGPVVRTARGQPQHF
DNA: TGCAGTGCTAGCGGTCCGGTGGTGCGGACAGCGCGTGGTCAGCCCCAGCATTTT

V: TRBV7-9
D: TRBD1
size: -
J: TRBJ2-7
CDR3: CASSLSGTVSEQYF
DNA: TGTGCCAGCAGCTTATCCGGGACAGTTTCCGAGCAGTACTTC

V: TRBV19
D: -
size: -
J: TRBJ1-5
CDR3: CASRHRSRVNQPQHF
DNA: TGTGCCAGTAGGCATAGGTCCAGGGTCAATCAGCCCCAGCATTTT

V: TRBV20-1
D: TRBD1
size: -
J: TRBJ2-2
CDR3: CSARPGTGILDGELFF
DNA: TGCAGTGCGAGACCCGGGACAGGGATATTGGACGGGGAGCTGTTTTTT

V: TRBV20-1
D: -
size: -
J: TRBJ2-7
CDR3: CSAGGLEQYF
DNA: TGCAGTGCCGGCGGTCTCGAGCAGTACTTC

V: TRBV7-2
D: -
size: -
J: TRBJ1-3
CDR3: CASSPFLTNTIYF
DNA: TGTGCCAGCAGCCCTTTCTTAACTAACACCATATATTTT

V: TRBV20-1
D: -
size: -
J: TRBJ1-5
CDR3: CSARDRINQPQHF
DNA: TGCAGTGCTAGAGACAGAATCAATCAGCCCCAGCATTTT

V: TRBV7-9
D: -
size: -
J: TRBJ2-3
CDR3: CASSLDTSPRRYTQYF
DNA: TGTGCCAGCAGCTTAGATACCTCCCCCAGGCGGTACACGCAGTATTTT